This T cell receptor (beta chain) comes out of a study of Ad26.COV2.S vaccination and SARS-CoV-2 variants. Profiled with immunoSEQ multiplex PCR; TCRdb holds only in-frame clones, not every one. The sample lists 85,000 to 95,000 clones, roughly 84% occurring once. Germline V lookup: CDR1 SGDLS, CDR2 YYNGEE. This CDR3 contains 10 residues. V was shortened by 7 bases and J by 13 bases, with 12 bases between the two germline ends. This clone came up once. The antigen is undetermined. General study findings and limits: TCR breadth and depth analyses may have underestimated total T cell responses. While placebo recipients had lower spike-specific TCR breadth, vaccine recipients had more. With respect to non-spike TCR breadth, vaccine and placebo recipients were similar.

Sequenced material: peripheral blood, taken after recovery from COVID-19. The clonotype was recovered from a human donor who had recovered from COVID-19. The chain couples TRBV9 to TRBJ2-1; no reliable D call. The CDR3 loop is CASEPHPQFF. CDR3 nucleotide sequence: TGTGCCAGCGAACCCCACCCACAGTTCTTC.